The 25 T cell receptor beta chains below all came from one sample that was sequenced in a study of CD8 T cells in Susac syndrome. RNA was extracted with the RNeasy kit, and a quantity of roughly 0.45 to 1 ug was reverse transcribed using random hexamers. Each CDR3 protein is one row after TCRdb ran MiXCR on the immunoSEQ multiplex PCR reads. The data contain about 200,000 distinct CDR3 sequences, roughly 95% of them singletons. Input material: CD4+ T cells from PBMCs. Source of these receptors: a human donor in good health.

The chain links TRBV29-1 to TRBJ2-3; TRBD1 agrees at 12 bases. With V trimmed by 8 bases and J by 2 bases, 5 bases remained unmatched. CDR1 is SQVTM and CDR2 is ANQGSEA in the germline V gene. The CDR3 consists of 14 residues. CDR3 sequence (DNA): TGCAGCACCGAGGGACAGGGGGCCACAGATACGCAGTATTTT. Residues: CSTEGQGATDTQYF.

This chain links TRBV6-6 with TRBJ2-5; D may be TRBD1 or TRBD2 (5 bases each). CDR3 length: 11 amino acids. The V and J ends lost 6 bases and 6 bases respectively, with 8 bases between them. Per germline, CDR1 MNHNY and CDR2 SVGAGI (reference sequence). The CDR3 nucleotides are TGTGCCAGCAGCTGGGGACAGACCCAGTACTTC. Protein sequence: CASSWGQTQYF.

V gene TRBV29-1 combines with J gene TRBJ2-7, with D tentatively TRBD1 (6 bases). Trimming stripped 6 bases from V and 3 bases from J, with 12 bases between. Looked up from germline, CDR1 is SQVTM and CDR2 is ANQGSEA. There are 12 residues in the CDR3. As DNA, the CDR3 is TGCAGCGTCTCCGGACAGTACTACGAGCAGTACTTC. Translation: CSVSGQYYEQYF.

This chain joins TRBV4-1 and TRBJ2-7; 7 nucleotides agree with TRBD1. Germline V gene data show CDR1 as MGHRA and CDR2 as YSYEKL. The CDR3 spans 14 residues. V shed 0 bases and J 7 bases; nucleotides not matched to a gene: 6. CDR3 in DNA: TGCGCCAGCAGCCAAGAATCACAGGGGTGGGAGCAGTACGTC. This gives the protein CASSQESQGWEQYV.

In DNA, the CDR3 is TGCAGCGTAGTCCTCGGGCTAGCGGGGGAAGAGACCCAGTACTTC. It is translated as CSVVLGLAGEETQYF. The V call is TRBV29-1, the J call TRBJ2-5; TRBD2 aligns across 10 bases. With V trimmed by 6 bases and J by 3 bases, 10 bases remained unmatched. The germline V gene has CDR1 SQVTM and CDR2 ANQGSEA. This CDR3 region has 15 residues.

This rearrangement joins TRBV2 to TRBJ2-1; D remains unclear. CDR1 is SNHLY and CDR2 is FYNNEI in the germline V gene. The CDR3 spans 12 residues. The germline V and J ends were trimmed by 4 bases and 7 bases, with 8 bases remaining between them. The CDR3 loop reads CASSGLRNEQFF. The DNA of the CDR3 is TGTGCCAGCAGTGGACTGAGGAATGAGCAGTTCTTC.

The V and J genes are TRBV20-1 and TRBJ2-7, with 7 nucleotides matching TRBD2. The germline V gene has CDR1 DFQATT and CDR2 SNEGSKA (reference sequence). The CDR3 has 11 residues. The CDR3 sequence is CSAGGSEEQYV. The CDR3, as DNA: TGCAGCGCCGGGGGGTCGGAAGAGCAGTACGTC.

The genes are TRBV7-2 and TRBJ2-4; no firm D call. The CDR3 extends over 13 amino acids. Germline CDR1 is SGHTA and CDR2 is FQGNSA. Trimming stripped 5 bases from V and 7 bases from J, with 12 bases between. As DNA, the CDR3 is TGTGCCAGCAGCCCCTCCCCGGTGAACATTCAGTACTTC. It yields the protein CASSPSPVNIQYF.

The V gene is TRBV10-3, the J gene TRBJ2-1; D is ambiguous. Germline CDR1 is ENHRY and CDR2 is SYGVKD. V gave up 1 base and J gave up 3 bases, with 1 base separating them. This CDR3 comprises 12 residues. The CDR3 DNA reads TGTGCCATCAGTGAGTACTACAATGAGCAGTTCTTC. This gives the protein CAISEYYNEQFF.

This sequence joins TRBV7-6 and TRBJ2-3; D not certain. The CDR3 extends over 14 amino acids. Trimming shortened V by 3 bases and J by 3 bases, and 10 bases separated the two germline ends. Germline CDR1 SGHVS, CDR2 FNYEAQ. CDR3 in DNA: TGTGCCAGCAGCTTTTTGGGTCCAACAGATACGCAGTATTTT. It codes for CASSFLGPTDTQYF.

J is TRBJ1-2 and V is TRBV7-2; possible D gene TRBD1, 5 bases. Between the trimmed V and J ends, which lost 7 bases and 6 bases, there was a span of 12 bases. This CDR3 is built from 12 residues. Germline V gives CDR1 SGHTA, CDR2 FQGNSA. CDR3 in amino acids: CASTQRGDGYTF. The CDR3 DNA sequence: TGTGCCAGCACCCAACGGGGGGATGGCTACACCTTC. Using reference TRBV7-2 and TRBJ1-2 for the parts outside the CDR3, the full variable domain is GAGVSQSPSNKVTEKGKDVELRCDPISGHTALYWYRQSLGQGLEFLIYFQGNSAPDKSGLPSDRFSAERTGGSVSTLTIQRTQQEDSAVYLCASTQRGDGYTFGSGTRLTVV.

The chain combines TRBV14 with TRBJ2-1; the D gene is possibly TRBD2 (6 bases). Germline loops: CDR1 SGHDN, CDR2 FVKESK. The CDR3 extends over 13 amino acids. V lost 6 bases and J 9 bases, leaving 15 bases between the germline ends. CDR3 sequence (DNA): TGTGCCAGCAGAAACGCGGGGATCGGTGAGCAGTTCTTC. Its protein product is CASRNAGIGEQFF.

CDR3 nucleotide sequence: TGTGCCAGCAGCCCCGGGGCGGTGTACGAGCAGTACGTC. Amino acid sequence: CASSPGAVYEQYV. This chain links TRBV11-1 with TRBJ2-7; tentatively, D is TRBD1 or TRBD2 (5 bases each). Between the trimmed V and J ends, which lost 5 bases and 4 bases, there was a span of 12 bases. CDR3 length equals 13 residues. Germline V gives CDR1 SGHAT, CDR2 FQDESV (reference sequence).

This CDR3 is CSGGGINEQFF. CDR3 DNA sequence: TGCAGCGGGGGTGGGATAAATGAGCAGTTCTTC. The V gene is TRBV29-1, the J gene TRBJ2-1; D remains ambiguous. This CDR3 region has 11 residues. Trimming pared 7 bases from V and 7 bases from J, leaving 11 bases between. Germline assignment: CDR1 SQVTM and CDR2 ANQGSEA.

The chain is built from TRBV15 and TRBJ1-2, with D perhaps TRBD1 (6 bases). The CDR3 is made up of 14 amino acids. Germline loops: CDR1 LNHNV, CDR2 YYDKDF (reference sequence). V lost 2 bases and J lost 4, with 11 bases in between. The CDR3 sequence is CATSRSGQPYGYTF. In DNA form, the CDR3 reads TGTGCCACCAGCAGATCCGGACAGCCCTATGGCTACACCTTC. The whole variable domain, filled in from reference TRBV15 and TRBJ1-2, reads DAMVIQNPRYQVTQFGKPVTLSCSQTLNHNVMYWYQQKSSQAPKLLFHYYDKDFNNEADTPDNFQSRRPNTSFCFLDIRSPGLGDTAMYLCATSRSGQPYGYTFGSGTRLTVV.

V and J are TRBV15 and TRBJ1-4, with a tentative D call TRBD1 (5 bases). This CDR3 region has 18 residues. The germline V gene encodes CDR1 LNHNV and CDR2 YYDKDF (reference sequence). V gave up 0 bases and J gave up 2 bases, with 16 bases separating them. CDR3 in amino acids: CATSREFFGASTNEKLFF. CDR3 nucleotide sequence: TGTGCCACCAGCAGAGAGTTTTTCGGGGCTTCGACTAATGAAAAACTGTTTTTT.

This clonotype appeared once. The chain combines TRBV9 with TRBJ2-1; TRBD1 might be the D (5 bases). Trimming shortened V by 0 bases and J by 4 bases, and 5 bases separated the two germline ends. The CDR3 runs 13 residues. Germline assignment: CDR1 SGDLS and CDR2 YYNGEE. CDR3 in amino acids: CASSVAGYNEQFF. The CDR3 DNA reads TGTGCCAGCAGCGTAGCAGGGTACAATGAGCAGTTCTTC.

The J gene is TRBJ2-6, the V gene TRBV28; D gene unclear. Between the trimmed V and J ends, which lost 4 bases and 4 bases, there was a span of 20 bases. The CDR3 runs to 18 residues. Germline V lookup: CDR1 MDHEN, CDR2 SYDVKM. This CDR3 reads CASSSPGRSWSGANVLTF. The CDR3 bases are TGTGCCAGCAGTTCTCCCGGACGCTCCTGGTCCGGGGCCAACGTCCTGACTTTC.

The gene calls are TRBV5-4 and TRBJ2-7; 8 bases fit TRBD1. Looked up from germline, CDR1 is SGHNT and CDR2 is YYREEE (reference sequence). The V and J ends lost 8 bases and 9 bases, in that order; junction bases with no gene match: 16. This CDR3 is 14 amino acids long. The CDR3 sequence: CASGPRTGPIGQYF. DNA of the CDR3: TGTGCCAGTGGGCCCCGGACAGGGCCTATCGGGCAGTACTTC.

CDR3 loop: CSAVRTSGGVGETQYF. The CDR3 DNA is TGCAGTGCCGTTCGGACTAGCGGGGGGGTCGGGGAGACCCAGTACTTC. The rearrangement joins TRBV20-1 to TRBJ2-5; 15 bases are a match to TRBD2. The CDR3 loop spans 16 amino acids. Germline CDR1 and CDR2: DFQATT and SNEGSKA (reference sequence). V lost 6 bases to trimming and J lost 5 bases; unmatched junction nucleotides: 10.

CDR3 sequence reads: CASIKGNSGQPQHF. DNA of the CDR3: TGTGCCAGCATCAAGGGGAATTCGGGTCAGCCCCAGCATTTT. The chain carries TRBV6-2 or TRBV6-3 and TRBJ1-5, with D perhaps matching TRBD1 (5 bases). Trimming removed 7 bases from V and 6 bases from J, with 16 bases in between. The germline CDR1 and CDR2 sequences are MNHEY and SVGEGT. The CDR3 extends over 14 amino acids.

The count of this clonotype is one. V and J are TRBV27 and TRBJ2-1; unclear D gene. CDR1 and CDR2 (germline): MNHEY, SMNVEV (reference sequence). CDR3 size: 15 residues. V dropped 7 bases and J dropped 6 bases, with 19 bases sitting between them. The CDR3 DNA sequence: TGTGCCAGCACCCGAAGGTCCCATATTGTCAATGAGCAGTTCTTC. Translated, it gives CASTRRSHIVNEQFF.

This chain links TRBV29-1 with TRBJ1-5; 9 bases fit TRBD1. CDR3 length: 12 amino acids. Germline CDR1 is SQVTM and CDR2 is ANQGSEA. J lost 6 bases, V lost 5 bases, and 2 bases had no gene match. The CDR3 sequence: CSVRTGAQPQHF. CDR3 DNA sequence: TGCAGCGTTCGGACAGGGGCTCAGCCCCAGCATTTT.

CDR3 sequence reads: CSASGQGVNTEAFF. The CDR3 nucleotides are TGCAGTGCTAGTGGGCAGGGCGTGAACACTGAAGCTTTCTTT. The chain uses TRBV20-1 and TRBJ1-1; possible D gene TRBD1, 5 bases. The CDR3 runs to 14 residues. Between the trimmed V and J ends, which lost 3 bases and 0 bases, there was a span of 11 bases. Germline CDR1 and CDR2: DFQATT and SNEGSKA (reference sequence).

This clonotype showed up just once. V gene TRBV20-1 combines with J gene TRBJ2-5; D is unresolved. V lost 7 bases and J 1 base, leaving 10 bases between the germline ends. The germline V gene encodes CDR1 DFQATT and CDR2 SNEGSKA (reference sequence). The length of the CDR3 is 12 residues. The DNA of the CDR3 is TGCAGTGTTGCGGACGTCCAAGAGACCCAGTACTTC. This gives the protein CSVADVQETQYF.